Below, 4 T cell receptor beta chains from the same sample are listed, as sequenced in a study of blood T cells in healthy people across ages. PCR was performed a second time for roughly 6 to 12 cycles using a sample-barcoded 5' primer and a J-beta primer mix. A single record per CDR3 protein comes from TCRdb applying MiXCR to the 5' RACE reads. Among about 600,000 distinct CDR3 sequences listed, roughly 48% were seen once. Sequenced material: blood. The receptor set was obtained from a man older than 75 in good health.

This rearrangement joins TRBV6-5 to TRBJ1-1; D call uncertain. Germline-derived CDR1 and CDR2 are MNHEY and SVGAGI. The CDR3 sequence is 14 residues long. V was trimmed by 4 bases and J by 11 bases, leaving 20 bases between them. CDR3 coding DNA: TGTGCCAGCAGTTCCGGGCTCATTACGGGCCCGGCTTTCTTT. Translation gives CASSSGLITGPAFF.

The chain couples TRBV27 to TRBJ1-6; 10 nucleotides agree with TRBD1. V lost 6 bases to trimming and J lost 7 bases; unmatched junction nucleotides: 6. This CDR3 is 15 amino acids long. The germline V gene encodes CDR1 MNHEY and CDR2 SMNVEV (reference sequence). The CDR3 coding sequence is TGTGCCAGCAGATCCGGGACAGGGGCGAATTCACCCCTCCACTTT. Residues: CASRSGTGANSPLHF.

To note about this clonotype: A read error may be the cause here, since a much bigger clone is one base away. This chain's CDR3 is CASSPTSGDYNEQYF. The DNA for the CDR3 is TGTGCCAGCAGCCCGACTAGCGGGGACTACAATGAGCAGTACTTC. J is TRBJ2-7 and V is TRBV4-2, with TRBD2 matching over 11 bases. The germline V gene has CDR1 LGHNA and CDR2 YNFKEQ. V was clipped by 4 bases and J by 7 bases; unmatched bases: 9. The CDR3 is made up of 15 amino acids.

In its sample, this clonotype was seen a few times. V is TRBV11-2 and J is TRBJ2-4, with D perhaps TRBD1 (6 bases). This CDR3 spans 18 amino acids. Germline assignment: CDR1 SGHAT and CDR2 FQNNGV. Trimming removed 0 bases at V and 0 bases at J, with 15 bases between. CDR3: CASSLDTGQIRAKNIQYF. CDR3 sequence (DNA): TGTGCCAGCAGCTTAGACACAGGACAGATTAGAGCCAAAAACATTCAGTACTTC.